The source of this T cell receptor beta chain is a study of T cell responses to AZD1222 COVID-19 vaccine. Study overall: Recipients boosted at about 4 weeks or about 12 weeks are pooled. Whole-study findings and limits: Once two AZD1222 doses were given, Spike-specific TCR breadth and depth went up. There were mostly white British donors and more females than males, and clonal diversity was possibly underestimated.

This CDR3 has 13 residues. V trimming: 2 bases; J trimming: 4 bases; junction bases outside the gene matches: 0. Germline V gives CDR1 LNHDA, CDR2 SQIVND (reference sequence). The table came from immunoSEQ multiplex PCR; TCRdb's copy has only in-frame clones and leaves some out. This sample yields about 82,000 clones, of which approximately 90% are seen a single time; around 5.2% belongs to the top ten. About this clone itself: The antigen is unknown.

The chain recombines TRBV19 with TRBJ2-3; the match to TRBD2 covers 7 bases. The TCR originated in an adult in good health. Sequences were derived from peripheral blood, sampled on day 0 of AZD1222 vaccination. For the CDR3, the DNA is TGTGCCAGTAGTATACGGGGGGCAGATACGCAGTATTTT. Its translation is CASSIRGADTQYF.